This TCR beta chain appears in the sequencing data of a study of T cell repertoires in ileal Crohn's disease. Study in general: At surgery, around 40% of patients smoked, with median disease duration about 7.9 years.

V shed 5 bases and J shed 4 bases, with 11 bases lying between them. This CDR3 is built from 13 residues. Germline V CDR1 and CDR2: SGHDN, FVKESK. This clone has just a few counts. At the DNA level, this CDR3 is encoded by other sequences in the same sample as well. The repertoire was sequenced with immunoSEQ multiplex PCR; TCRdb's copy has only in-frame clones and lacks some. Altogether about 14,000 clones are present, roughly 80% being singletons, with the ten largest covering approximately 6%. The source material was ileal tissue. This receptor was obtained from an adult with Crohn's disease. The V gene is TRBV14, the J gene TRBJ1-1; D not certain. CDR3 amino acids: CASSSRERTEAFF. The CDR3 DNA follows: TGTGCCAGCAGCTCAAGGGAGCGCACTGAAGCTTTCTTT.